This T cell receptor (beta chain) was captured in a study of cytomegalovirus exposure and HLA in healthy donors. General observations from the study: CMV antigen specificity of a few CMV-associated chains was confirmed in vitro.

The V and J ends lost 5 bases and 4 bases, in that order; junction bases with no gene match: 9. The germline CDR1 and CDR2 sequences are SEHNR and FQNEAQ (reference sequence). The CDR3 extends over 15 amino acids. Regarding this clone: The target antigen is unknown.

The study ran its PCR with 60 Vbeta and 13 Jbeta primers. Profiled with immunoSEQ multiplex PCR; TCRdb holds only in-frame clones, not every one. The top ten clones hold 3% to 4% of a sample with under 250,000 clones, 70% to 80% of them seen once. The sample was PBMCs. This receptor was taken from a male donor in good health and CMV-seronegative. The chain recombines TRBV7-9 with TRBJ2-7; 9 bases align to TRBD1. The CDR3: CASSAFTGGGYEQYF. CDR3 sequence (DNA): TGTGCCAGCAGCGCGTTCACAGGGGGCGGGTACGAGCAGTACTTC. The whole variable domain, remainder taken from reference TRBV7-9 and TRBJ2-7, is DTGVSQNPRHKITKRGQNVTFRCDPISEHNRLYWYRQTLGQGPEFLTYFQNEAQLEKSRLLSDRFSAERPKGSFSTLEIQRTEQGDSAMYLCASSAFTGGGYEQYFGPGTRLTVT.